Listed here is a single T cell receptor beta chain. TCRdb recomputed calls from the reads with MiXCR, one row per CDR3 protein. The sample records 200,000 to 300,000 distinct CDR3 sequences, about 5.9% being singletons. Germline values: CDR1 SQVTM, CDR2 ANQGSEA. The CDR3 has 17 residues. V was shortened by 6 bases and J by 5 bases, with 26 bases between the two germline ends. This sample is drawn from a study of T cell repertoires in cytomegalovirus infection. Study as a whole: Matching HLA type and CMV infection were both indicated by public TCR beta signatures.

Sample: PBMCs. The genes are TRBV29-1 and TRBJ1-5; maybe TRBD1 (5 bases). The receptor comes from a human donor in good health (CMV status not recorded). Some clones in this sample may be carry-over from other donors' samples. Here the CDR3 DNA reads TGCAGCGTGGCCTTCGGGGCTGGGCCCATGGGGGATCAGCCCCAGCATTTT. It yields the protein CSVAFGAGPMGDQPQHF.